This T cell receptor (beta chain) was recovered during a study of blood T cell repertoires in COVID-19. Study-wide context: The analysed material was cDNA or gDNA that came from T cells, B-cell-depleted T cells, or PBMCs.

Produced via immunoSEQ multiplex PCR; TCRdb's table is partial and in-frame only. The table has approximately 170,000 clones, 88% seen once. Which cohort a participant joined came from the clinical history participants gave. The germline V gene encodes CDR1 LNHDA and CDR2 SQIVND (reference sequence). This CDR3 comprises 15 residues. V gave up 3 bases and J gave up 6 bases, with 15 bases separating them. The chain links TRBV19 to TRBJ2-1; D might be TRBD2 (6 bases). The source of this sequence is a woman between 18 and 29 years old who had recovered from COVID-19. The specimen was PBMCs or T cells enriched from blood (not recorded which). CDR3 nucleotides: TGTGCCAGTAGTATCTCTAGCGCGCGGAGCAATGAGCAGTTCTTC. This codes for CASSISSARSNEQFF.